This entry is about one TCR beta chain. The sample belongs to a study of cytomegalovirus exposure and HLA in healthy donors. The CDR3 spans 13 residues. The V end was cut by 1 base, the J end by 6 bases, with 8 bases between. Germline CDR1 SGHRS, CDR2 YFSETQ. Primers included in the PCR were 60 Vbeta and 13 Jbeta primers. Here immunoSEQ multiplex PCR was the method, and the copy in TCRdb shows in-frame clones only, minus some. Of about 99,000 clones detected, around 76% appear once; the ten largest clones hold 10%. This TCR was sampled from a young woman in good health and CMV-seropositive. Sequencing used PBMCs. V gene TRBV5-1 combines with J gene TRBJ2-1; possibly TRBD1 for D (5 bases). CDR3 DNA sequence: TGCGCCAGCAGCTTGCCCAGGGTCAATGAGCAGTTCTTC. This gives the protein CASSLPRVNEQFF.